The next 30 T cell receptor beta chains were all read from a single sample in a study of PD-L1 blockade in urothelial cancer. Time point specified: pretreatment peripheral blood. Assay: immunoSEQ multiplex PCR; the TCRdb copy retains only in-frame clones and omits some. Of around 130,000 clones detected, roughly 84% appear once; the ten largest clones hold roughly 3.2%. This material consisted of PBMCs, taken around atezolizumab (anti-PD-L1) treatment. The receptors shown here come from a man between 45 and 60 years old with urothelial cancer.

The chain links TRBV10-2 to TRBJ1-6, with 10 bases aligning to TRBD1. The V segment lost 5 bases and the J segment 4 bases; nucleotides outside the gene matches: 2. This CDR3 has 15 amino acids. CDR1 is WSHSY and CDR2 is SAAADI in the germline V gene. Here the CDR3 DNA reads TGCGCCAGCAGTCCGGGACAGGGGTATAATTCACCCCTCCACTTT. Translating it yields CASSPGQGYNSPLHF.

V is TRBV18 and J is TRBJ2-7; 9 nucleotides match TRBD2. The CDR3 covers 16 residues. Germline CDR1 KGHSH, CDR2 LQKENI. V was clipped by 5 bases and J by 5 bases; unmatched bases: 13. DNA of the CDR3: TGTGCCAGCTCATCCCAGGGTTTTAGCGGGAGCCACGAGCAGTACTTC. This translates into CASSSQGFSGSHEQYF. Looking up the rest from reference TRBV18 and TRBJ2-7 gives the full variable domain: NAGVMQNPRHLVRRRGQEARLRCSPMKGHSHVYWYRQLPEEGLKFMVYLQKENIIDESGMPKERFSAEFPKEGPSILRIQQVVRGDSAAYFCASSSQGFSGSHEQYFGPGTRLTVT.

The chain links TRBV5-1 to TRBJ2-7; TRBD1 might be the D (6 bases). CDR1 and CDR2 (germline): SGHRS, YFSETQ. Trimming cost V 4 bases and J 0 bases, with 17 bases left between them. The CDR3 sequence is 16 residues long. In DNA, the CDR3 is TGCGCCAGCAGCGGGGGCCCCACAGCCACCTCCTACGAGCAGTACTTC. This encodes CASSGGPTATSYEQYF.

The rearrangement links TRBV7-9 to TRBJ1-6; no firm D call. V dropped 2 bases and J dropped 6 bases, with 5 bases sitting between them. CDR3 size: 13 residues. The germline V gene has CDR1 SEHNR and CDR2 FQNEAQ (reference sequence). The CDR3 nucleotides are TGTGCCAGCAGCTTAACGGTTAATTCACCCCTCCACTTT. This translates into CASSLTVNSPLHF.

The V and J genes are TRBV30 and TRBJ2-2; a possible D gene is TRBD2 (6 bases). The V end lost 4 bases, the J end lost 4 bases, and 16 bases lay between the germline ends. Per germline, CDR1 GTSNPN and CDR2 SVGIG (reference sequence). The CDR3 consists of 15 residues. CDR3 in DNA: TGTGCCTGGAATAAACGGGAGTTGCGCACCGGGGAGCTGTTTTTT. Translating gives CAWNKRELRTGELFF.

This clone was detected once. The V call is TRBV7-6, the J call TRBJ2-1, with a tentative D call TRBD2 (6 bases). Germline V CDR1 and CDR2: SGHVS, FNYEAQ. The CDR3 is made up of 15 amino acids. V lost 5 bases, J lost 2 bases, and 13 bases lay in between. DNA for the CDR3: TGTGCCAGCAGCGACCCGGGACTGACCTACAATGAGCAGTTCTTC. Protein sequence: CASSDPGLTYNEQFF.

The count of this clone is one. The chain combines TRBV9 with TRBJ2-5, with 8 bases fitting TRBD2. V trimming: 3 bases; J trimming: 2 bases; junction bases outside the gene matches: 3. Germline V gene lookup returns CDR1 SGDLS and CDR2 YYNGEE. The CDR3 is 14 residues long. The CDR3 DNA reads TGTGCCAGCAGCGCGGGGGGGAGTCAAGAGACCCAGTACTTC. It codes for CASSAGGSQETQYF.

The rearrangement links TRBV4-2 to TRBJ2-7; no definite D call. V was cut by 0 bases and J by 2 bases, with 11 bases left in between. Germline V gene data show CDR1 as LGHNA and CDR2 as YNFKEQ. The CDR3 totals 15 residues. This chain's CDR3 is CASSQETDHTYEQYF. CDR3 in DNA: TGTGCCAGCAGCCAAGAAACAGACCACACCTACGAGCAGTACTTC.

The chain joins TRBV7-9 to TRBJ2-2, with D perhaps matching TRBD1 (5 bases). Between the trimmed V and J ends, which lost 5 bases and 4 bases, there was a span of 14 bases. CDR1 is SEHNR and CDR2 is FQNEAQ in the germline V gene (reference sequence). The CDR3 runs 15 residues. The CDR3 loop is CASSPETVSTGELFF. The CDR3 DNA is TGTGCCAGCAGCCCGGAGACAGTAAGCACCGGGGAGCTGTTTTTT.

The rearrangement joins TRBV9 to TRBJ1-4; possibly TRBD1 for D (5 bases). CDR3 length: 15 residues. V was trimmed by 0 bases and J by 7 bases, leaving 13 bases between them. Germline V gene sequence: CDR1 SGDLS, CDR2 YYNGEE. The CDR3 reads CASSVGGGRGEKLFF. The CDR3 DNA sequence: TGTGCCAGCAGCGTAGGGGGGGGAAGGGGTGAAAAACTGTTTTTT.

This chain connects TRBV9 to TRBJ2-1, with D perhaps matching TRBD1 (6 bases). V was shortened by 4 bases and J by 8 bases, with 19 bases between the two germline ends. The germline gives CDR1 SGDLS, CDR2 YYNGEE. This CDR3 is built from 15 residues. The CDR3 nucleotides read TGTGCCAGCAGCAGACACCCGGGCCCAGGGGATGAGCAGTTCTTC. Residues: CASSRHPGPGDEQFF.

The rearrangement joins TRBV18 to TRBJ2-3; 10 bases match TRBD2. This CDR3 has 15 residues. V dropped 5 bases and J dropped 2; count of bases not matched to a gene: 4. CDR1 is KGHSH and CDR2 is LQKENI in the germline V gene. The CDR3 DNA reads as TGTGCCAGCTCAGGACTAGCGGCAGCCACAGATACGCAGTATTTT. It specifies CASSGLAAATDTQYF.

The chain combines TRBV6-5 with TRBJ2-7, with 10 bases lining up with TRBD1. V lost 7 bases and J lost 5; bases outside the gene matches: 11. The CDR3 runs to 15 residues. CDR1 and CDR2 from the germline V gene are MNHEY and SVGAGI. Here the CDR3 DNA reads TGTGCCAGCACCATGGGGACAGGGGCAATCAACGAGCAGTACTTC. This translates into CASTMGTGAINEQYF.

The V gene is TRBV5-4, the J gene TRBJ1-2; 7 bases match TRBD1. The CDR3 contains 14 residues. The J segment lost 2 bases and the V segment lost 2 bases, leaving 3 bases of the junction unmatched. Germline lookup yields CDR1 SGHNT and CDR2 YYREEE (reference sequence). The CDR3 DNA follows: TGTGCCAGCAGCTTCGGACAGGACAACTATGGCTACACCTTC. Translating it yields CASSFGQDNYGYTF.

The chain carries TRBV11-3 and TRBJ1-2, with unresolved D. This CDR3 contains 12 residues. The V gene lost 5 bases and the J gene lost 5 bases, with 9 bases spanning the gap. Germline V gene sequence: CDR1 SGHNT, CDR2 YENEEA. The CDR3, as DNA: TGTGCCAGCAGCGAGACTTTTTATGGCTACACCTTC. The encoded protein is CASSETFYGYTF.

V is TRBV7-2 and J is TRBJ2-7; maybe TRBD2 (5 bases). In germline, CDR1 is SGHTA, CDR2 FQGNSA. The CDR3 covers 15 residues. V gave up 2 bases and J gave up 2 bases, with 13 bases separating them. The CDR3 region is CASSLSLGGTYEQYF. CDR3 in DNA: TGTGCCAGCAGCTTATCACTAGGCGGCACCTACGAGCAGTACTTC.

This chain joins TRBV7-9 and TRBJ2-7, with 12 bases identical to TRBD2. CDR1 SEHNR and CDR2 FQNEAQ come from the germline V gene (reference sequence). V dropped 1 base and J dropped 5; count of bases not matched to a gene: 6. CDR3 length: 16 residues. CDR3 sequence (DNA): TGTGCCAGCAGCTTAGGGACTAGCGGGAATGTCCACGAGCAGTACTTC. Translating gives CASSLGTSGNVHEQYF.

The chain is built from TRBV6-1 and TRBJ2-3; 8 nucleotides align to TRBD2. V shed 1 base, J shed 9 bases, and the junction held 3 bases outside the gene matches. Germline loops: CDR1 MNHNS, CDR2 SASEGT. The CDR3 covers 13 residues. In nucleotides, the CDR3 is TGTGCCAGCAGTGAAGGCGGGGGGTTGACGCAGTATTTT. This encodes CASSEGGGLTQYF.

The chain is built from TRBV28 and TRBJ2-5, with 10 bases aligning to TRBD1. Germline trimming cut 4 bases from V and 1 base from J; bases unmatched to any gene: 6. The V gene's germline CDR1 is MDHEN and CDR2 SYDVKM. This CDR3 has 16 residues. As DNA, the CDR3 is TGTGCCAGCAGTTCACCCCGGACAGGGGGCCAAGAGACCCAGTACTTC. It translates to CASSSPRTGGQETQYF.

The rearrangement links TRBV6-5 to TRBJ1-2, with no clear D. Looked up from germline, CDR1 is MNHEY and CDR2 is SVGAGI. V shed 8 bases and J shed 2 bases, with 15 bases lying between them. The CDR3 sequence is 14 residues long. Here the CDR3 reads CASGSPRENYGYTF. In DNA form, the CDR3 reads TGTGCCAGCGGGTCCCCTCGGGAGAACTATGGCTACACCTTC.

Regarding this clone: The same CDR3 is also encoded by other DNA sequences in this sample. The J gene is TRBJ1-6, the V gene TRBV11-2; TRBD1 is a possible D gene (5 bases). The CDR3 sequence is 14 residues long. The V and J ends lost 1 base and 10 bases respectively, with 11 bases between them. CDR1 is SGHAT and CDR2 is FQNNGV in the germline V gene. CDR3 coding DNA: TGTGCCAGCAGCTTAGGGCAGGGTGGGTCACCCCTCCACTTT. This translates into CASSLGQGGSPLHF.

V gene TRBV19 combines with J gene TRBJ2-2, with 7 bases identical to TRBD1. The CDR3 contains 17 residues. CDR1 LNHDA and CDR2 SQIVND come from the germline V gene (reference sequence). After removal of 7 bases from V and 4 bases from J, the junction contained 15 bases not matched to a gene. The CDR3 DNA sequence: TGTGCCAGTACTCCAGGGGGAGTAGCCAAAGGCACCGGGGAGCTGTTTTTT. Its translation is CASTPGGVAKGTGELFF.

The chain joins TRBV6-6 to TRBJ2-3; the match to TRBD2 covers 11 bases. Germline trimming cut 9 bases from V and 1 base from J; bases unmatched to any gene: 3. The CDR3 has 14 residues. Germline CDR1 MNHNY, CDR2 SVGAGI (reference sequence). In DNA form, the CDR3 reads TGTGCCAGTCTACTAGCGGGGGGCACAGATACGCAGTATTTT. Translated: CASLLAGGTDTQYF.

A single count supports this clone. The V and J genes are TRBV18 and TRBJ2-1; 7 bases line up with TRBD1. Trimming cost V 3 bases and J 4 bases; bases outside gene matches: 3. CDR1 and CDR2 from the germline V gene are KGHSH and LQKENI. There are 14 residues in the CDR3. The CDR3 coding sequence is TGTGCCAGCTCACCGATGGGACAGTACAATGAGCAGTTCTTC. It translates to CASSPMGQYNEQFF.

This clone was observed a single time. The rearrangement joins TRBV7-2 to TRBJ2-1, with TRBD2 matching 7 bases. V was pared by 5 bases and J by 7 bases, with 5 bases of the junction left unmatched. The CDR3 length is 13 residues. CDR1 SGHTA and CDR2 FQGNSA come from the germline V gene. The DNA for the CDR3 is TGTGCCAGCAGCCGAAATAGCGGGAATGAGCAGTTCTTC. Its translation: CASSRNSGNEQFF.

This CDR3 reads CASSISGSSYEQYF. The DNA of the CDR3 is TGTGCCAGTAGTATAAGCGGGAGCTCCTACGAGCAGTACTTC. This chain connects TRBV19 to TRBJ2-7; 8 nucleotides match TRBD2. Germline V gives CDR1 LNHDA, CDR2 SQIVND (reference sequence). CDR3 length: 14 residues. V was pared by 2 bases and J by 0 bases, with 0 bases of the junction left unmatched. Variable domain in full (rest from reference TRBV19 and TRBJ2-7): DGGITQSPKYLFRKEGQNVTLSCEQNLNHDAMYWYRQDPGQGLRLIYYSQIVNDFQKGDIAEGYSVSREKKESFPLTVTSAQKNPTAFYLCASSISGSSYEQYFGPGTRLTVT.

This CDR3 is CASSSEAGGTDTQYF. The CDR3 region has the DNA TGCGCCAGCAGCTCGGAGGCGGGGGGCACAGATACGCAGTATTTT. This rearrangement joins TRBV5-1 to TRBJ2-3; 7 bases are a match to TRBD2. Germline CDR1 and CDR2: SGHRS and YFSETQ. The V segment lost 3 bases and the J segment 1 base; nucleotides outside the gene matches: 5. The CDR3 contains 15 residues. Full variable domain (remainder filled in from reference TRBV5-1 and TRBJ2-3): KAGVTQTPRYLIKTRGQQVTLSCSPISGHRSVSWYQQTPGQGLQFLFEYFSETQRNKGNFPGRFSGRQFSNSRSEMNVSTLELGDSALYLCASSSEAGGTDTQYFGPGTRLTVL.

CDR3 sequence (DNA): TGTGCCAGCTTATCAGGGTACCAAGAGACCCAGTACTTC. Protein product: CASLSGYQETQYF. The chain employs TRBV28 and TRBJ2-5; TRBD1 might be the D (5 bases). Germline V CDR1 and CDR2: MDHEN, SYDVKM. This CDR3 spans 13 amino acids. The V end lost 8 bases, the J end lost 0 bases, and 10 bases lay between the germline ends.

This rearrangement joins TRBV28 to TRBJ2-3; the match to TRBD2 covers 10 bases. V trimming: 8 bases; J trimming: 6 bases; junction bases outside the gene matches: 8. Germline values: CDR1 MDHEN, CDR2 SYDVKM. The CDR3 loop spans 14 amino acids. Written as DNA, the CDR3 is TGTGCCAGCTGCAGAGCGGGAGGGCTGGATACGCAGTATTTT. Translating it yields CASCRAGGLDTQYF.

This rearrangement joins TRBV6-6 to TRBJ1-2; D might be TRBD1 (5 bases). Deletions cut 6 bases from V and 3 bases from J, with 8 bases between. The CDR3 runs 12 residues. The germline V gene encodes CDR1 MNHNY and CDR2 SVGAGI (reference sequence). CDR3 loop: CASRETDYGYTF. For the CDR3, the DNA is TGTGCCAGCAGGGAGACAGACTATGGCTACACCTTC.